The subject of this entry is one TCR beta chain. Its cognate antigen is unknown. V dropped 8 bases and J dropped 7; count of bases not matched to a gene: 10. The CDR3 totals 13 residues. This sample was taken from a study of T cell responses to AZD1222 COVID-19 vaccine. About the research overall: The study pooled second doses at about 4 or about 12 weeks. Overall study results and limits: The number of AZD1222 recipients seropositive at baseline was only five or six. Spike-spanning, vaccine-associated CD4 TCRs were dominant at 160-218 and 743-854.

Data came from immunoSEQ multiplex PCR; TCRdb stores just in-frame clones and leaves some out. The sample carries 130,000 to 150,000 clones, roughly 89% recorded once. This chain connects TRBV12-3 or TRBV12-4 to TRBJ1-1; TRBD1 matches 7 bases. The sample was peripheral blood, taken on day 0 of AZD1222 vaccination. This sequence originates from an adult in good health. CDR3 nucleotide sequence: TGTGCCAGCGGCCCCTACAGGGGAATTGAAGCTTTCTTT. As protein: CASGPYRGIEAFF.